This entry lists 4 T cell receptor beta chains sequenced from one sample in a study of blood T cell repertoires in COVID-19. The assay was immunoSEQ multiplex PCR, and TCRdb's table has in-frame clones only and misses some. The table lists about 430,000 clones, nearly 90% of them singletons. The sequenced material came from PBMCs or T cells enriched from blood (not recorded which). These receptors originate from a woman aged 18-29 years who had been exposed to COVID-19.

CDR3 in DNA: TGCGCCAGCAGCCAAGACAGTACCTACAATGAGCAGTTCTTC. Encoded protein: CASSQDSTYNEQFF. The J gene is TRBJ2-1, the V gene TRBV5-1, with D possibly TRBD1 on 5 matching bases. The V gene's germline CDR1 is SGHRS and CDR2 YFSETQ. The V end was cut by 4 bases, the J end by 2 bases, with 10 bases between. This CDR3 region has 14 residues.

The chain employs TRBV4-1 and TRBJ2-1, with D perhaps TRBD2 (6 bases). There are 16 residues in the CDR3. V was clipped by 2 bases and J by 8 bases, with 19 bases between them. Germline lookup yields CDR1 MGHRA and CDR2 YSYEKL. CDR3 loop: CASSQRRRGRMDEQFF. In DNA form, the CDR3 reads TGCGCCAGCAGCCAAAGGAGGAGGGGAAGGATGGATGAGCAGTTCTTC.

The J gene is TRBJ1-1, the V gene TRBV12-3 or TRBV12-4, with D hard to call. This CDR3 has 12 residues. V was clipped by 7 bases and J by 4 bases, with 10 bases between them. CDR3 nucleotides: TGTGCCAGCACTCCTGGAGTCACTGAAGCTTTCTTT. It translates to CASTPGVTEAFF.

This sequence joins TRBV28 and TRBJ2-7; 10 positions match TRBD2. The CDR3 runs 15 residues. V lost 9 bases, J lost 0 bases, and 8 bases stayed unmatched. Germline V lookup: CDR1 MDHEN, CDR2 SYDVKM. The CDR3 region has the DNA TGTGCCAGTGGACTAGCGGAGACCCACTCCTACGAGCAGTACTTC. Translated: CASGLAETHSYEQYF.